This T cell receptor (beta chain) was sequenced during a study of identifying expanded T cells in peripheral blood. Overall study findings and caveats: Across healthy donors, higher total template counts meant significantly greater roughly 2-week count variance. Over two and four weeks, about 15 and 18 clones changed, versus around 1.3 between replicates.

Using immunoSEQ multiplex PCR, the repertoire was profiled, and TCRdb retains in-frame clones only, with some absent. This table holds roughly 56,000 clones, about four fifths found once. As to this clone: Its matching antigen is unknown.

Trimming took 10 bases from V and 5 from J, leaving 20 bases between them. Germline V gene data show CDR1 as SGHAT and CDR2 as FQNNGV. This CDR3 spans 15 amino acids. Healthy donors had no documented immune events, such as infections, while sampled. The specimen sequenced was blood. This TCR was recovered from a person aged 18-69 years in good health. This chain links TRBV11-2 with TRBJ2-2, with D perhaps matching TRBD1 (5 bases). CDR3 sequence reads: CATQGNDRRTGELFF. As DNA, the CDR3 is TGTGCCACCCAGGGAAATGATCGGCGGACCGGGGAGCTGTTTTTT. Together with reference TRBV11-2 and TRBJ2-2, the CDR3 gives the full variable domain: EAGVAQSPRYKIIEKRQSVAFWCNPISGHATLYWYQQILGQGPKLLIQFQNNGVVDDSQLPKDRFSAERLKGVDSTLKIQPAKLEDSAVYLCATQGNDRRTGELFFGEGSRLTVL.